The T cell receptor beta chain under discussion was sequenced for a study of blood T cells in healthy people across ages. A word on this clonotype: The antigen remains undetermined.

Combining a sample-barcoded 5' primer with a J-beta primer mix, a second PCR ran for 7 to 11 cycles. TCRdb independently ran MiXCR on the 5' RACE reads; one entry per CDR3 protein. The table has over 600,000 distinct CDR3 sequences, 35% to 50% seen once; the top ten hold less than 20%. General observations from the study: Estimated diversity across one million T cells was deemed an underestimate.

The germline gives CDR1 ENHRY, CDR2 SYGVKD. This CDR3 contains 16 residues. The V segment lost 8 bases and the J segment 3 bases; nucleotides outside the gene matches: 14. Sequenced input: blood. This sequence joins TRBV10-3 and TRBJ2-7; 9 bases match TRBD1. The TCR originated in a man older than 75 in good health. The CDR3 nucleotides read TGTGCCATCTTAAACACAGGGACAGGGAATAACTACGAGCAGTACTTC. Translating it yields CAILNTGTGNNYEQYF.